This T cell receptor (beta chain) was observed in a study of OX40 agonist ivuxolimab in advanced cancers. Study at large: Hepatocellular carcinoma, melanoma, renal cell or head and neck cancer was diagnosed in the dose-escalation patients. General study findings and limits: It was not determined which antigens were specifically recognized by the peripheral T cells that had undergone clonal expansion.

The method was immunoSEQ multiplex PCR; TCRdb's version includes in-frame clones alone and lacks a portion of them. The sample carries roughly 16,000 clones, 76% recorded once. About this clone itself: Its antigen is as yet unknown.

V shed 0 bases and J shed 3 bases, with 15 bases lying between them. This CDR3 contains 16 residues. Per germline, CDR1 LGHNA and CDR2 YNFKEQ. The source is an adult with an advanced solid tumor such as melanoma, head and neck, liver or kidney cancer. The chain joins TRBV4-2 to TRBJ2-7; D possibly corresponds to TRBD2 (5 bases). The sample in question was CD4+ or CD8+ T cells sorted from blood, obtained in a trial of the OX40 agonist ivuxolimab. In DNA form, the CDR3 reads TGTGCCAGCAGCCAAGAGCAGACCGGGAAAAGCTACGAGCAGTACTTC. It encodes CASSQEQTGKSYEQYF.